The 15 T cell receptor beta chains given below trace back to one sample, sequenced in a study of response to subunit inactivated influenza vaccine. One entry per CDR3 protein, called by TCRdb with MiXCR from the RT-PCR reads. This repertoire shows 150,000 to 200,000 distinct CDR3 sequences, about a tenth found once; its top ten account for around 11%. The source material was non-naive T cells sorted from PBMCs, sampled roughly 45 days after vaccination. The receptors were sampled from a middle-aged man who received an inactivated influenza vaccine.

This chain links TRBV6-1 with TRBJ2-7; D is ambiguous. V lost 6 bases to trimming and J lost 2 bases, with 11 bases between them. Germline V lookup: CDR1 MNHNS, CDR2 SASEGT. CDR3 length equals 13 residues. The CDR3: CASSFTVPYEQYF. Written as DNA, the CDR3 is TGTGCCAGCAGCTTCACAGTCCCCTACGAGCAGTACTTC.

This clonotype was observed many times. One end of the junction fails to match germline, which may point to a read error. This chain connects TRBV9 to TRBJ2-7; TRBD1 might be the D (6 bases). The CDR3 sequence is 15 residues long. Germline V gives CDR1 SGDLS, CDR2 YYNGEE. CDR3 coding DNA: TGTGCCAGCAGCGTATGGGGGCGGTCCTCCGACGAGCAGTACTTC. Protein product: CASSVWGRSSDEQYF.

The chain carries TRBV5-5 and TRBJ1-6; D is ambiguous. The ends were cut back, 0 bases at V and 7 bases at J, with 11 bases in the middle. The CDR3 loop spans 15 amino acids. The germline V gene encodes CDR1 SGHKS and CDR2 YYEKEE (reference sequence). This CDR3 reads CASSLAQGKNSPLHF. DNA for the CDR3: TGTGCCAGCAGCTTGGCCCAAGGAAAGAATTCACCCCTCCACTTT.

This clonotype was recorded only once. This chain joins TRBV9 and TRBJ2-3; D possibly corresponds to TRBD2 (6 bases). Trimming pared 1 base from V and 2 bases from J, leaving 14 bases between. Per the germline V gene, CDR1 is SGDLS and CDR2 is YYNGEE. CDR3 length: 16 amino acids. The CDR3 loop is CASSVWAGSNTDTQYF. The DNA of the CDR3 is TGTGCCAGCAGCGTATGGGCGGGAAGTAACACAGATACGCAGTATTTT.

This clonotype turned up a few times. The chain recombines TRBV28 with TRBJ1-4; no clear D gene. CDR3 length equals 14 residues. CDR1 and CDR2 from the germline V gene are MDHEN and SYDVKM. Trimming took 3 bases from V and 1 from J, leaving 6 bases between them. The CDR3: CASSFMETNEKLFF. The DNA for the CDR3 is TGTGCCAGCAGTTTTATGGAAACTAATGAAAAACTGTTTTTT. Complete variable domain (other parts from reference TRBV28 and TRBJ1-4): DVKVTQSSRYLVKRTGEKVFLECVQDMDHENMFWYRQDPGLGLRLIYFSYDVKMKEKGDIPEGYSVSREKKERFSLILESASTNQTSMYLCASSFMETNEKLFFGSGTQLSVL.

This clonotype has a count of ten or more. The chain links TRBV20-1 to TRBJ1-1; D is undetermined. The ends were cut back, 3 bases at V and 0 bases at J, with 8 bases in the middle. Germline CDR1 reads DFQATT; CDR2 reads SNEGSKA (reference sequence). The CDR3 consists of 13 residues. The CDR3 here is CSASFILNTEAFF. DNA of the CDR3: TGCAGTGCTAGTTTTATACTGAACACTGAAGCTTTCTTT.

Many counts were recorded for this clonotype. The genes are TRBV5-1 and TRBJ1-1; D is possibly TRBD1 (5 bases). Between the trimmed V and J ends, which lost 3 bases and 7 bases, there was a span of 7 bases. There are 11 residues in the CDR3. In germline, CDR1 is SGHRS, CDR2 YFSETQ. The CDR3 sequence: CASSWGSEAFF. The CDR3 coding sequence is TGCGCCAGCAGCTGGGGGAGTGAAGCTTTCTTT.

This chain connects TRBV2 to TRBJ2-6; no reliable D call. V lost 7 bases, J lost 0 bases, and 7 bases lay in between. The germline V gene encodes CDR1 SNHLY and CDR2 FYNNEI. The CDR3 runs to 14 residues. In DNA, the CDR3 is TGTGCCAGCACTGCAGACTCTGGGGCCAACGTCCTGACTTTC. Its protein is CASTADSGANVLTF.

This clonotype showed up just once. The chain couples TRBV14 to TRBJ1-1; D not certain. V was trimmed by 5 bases and J by 0 bases, leaving 16 bases between them. The CDR3 sequence is 16 residues long. In germline, CDR1 is SGHDN, CDR2 FVKESK. The CDR3 coding sequence is TGTGCCAGCAGCTCCACTCGCAGACGGTTGAACACTGAAGCTTTCTTT. Translation: CASSSTRRRLNTEAFF. Filled out from reference TRBV14 and TRBJ1-1, the complete variable domain reads EAGVTQFPSHSVIEKGQTVTLRCDPISGHDNLYWYRRVMGKEIKFLLHFVKESKQDESGMPNNRFLAERTGGTYSTLKVQPAELEDSGVYFCASSSTRRRLNTEAFFGQGTRLTVV.

This clonotype has a count of ten or more. This sequence joins TRBV9 and TRBJ1-2; TRBD1 agrees at 7 bases. Per germline, CDR1 SGDLS and CDR2 YYNGEE. The junction had 9 bases not matched to a gene; V was cut back by 3 bases and J by 4 bases. This CDR3 has 15 amino acids. The CDR3 spells CASSDTGAMGYGYTF. The CDR3 bases are TGTGCCAGCAGCGATACAGGGGCGATGGGCTATGGCTACACCTTC.

This clonotype was counted between two and nine times. The rearrangement uses TRBV20-1 and TRBJ2-3; TRBD2 agrees at 12 bases. Germline V gene lookup returns CDR1 DFQATT and CDR2 SNEGSKA (reference sequence). This CDR3 has 14 residues. J gave up 3 bases and V 4 bases, and 2 bases lay outside the gene matches. Here the CDR3 DNA reads TGCAGTGCTAAACTAGCGGGAGGAACAGATACGCAGTATTTT. Protein sequence: CSAKLAGGTDTQYF.

This clonotype has a handful of counts. The chain joins TRBV20-1 to TRBJ2-2, with TRBD2 identical over 7 bases. CDR1 and CDR2 from the germline V gene are DFQATT and SNEGSKA (reference sequence). The CDR3 has 14 amino acids. V shed 5 bases, J shed 0 bases, and the junction held 3 bases outside the gene matches. The CDR3, as DNA: TGCAGTGCTGATAGCGGGTCGAACACCGGGGAGCTGTTTTTT. Protein product: CSADSGSNTGELFF.

The DNA for the CDR3 is TGCAGCGTTGCAGGGAGGGGAGCGGAGCAGTACTTC. Translation gives CSVAGRGAEQYF. V is TRBV29-1 and J is TRBJ2-7, with 7 nucleotides matching TRBD2. Germline trimming cut 4 bases from V and 7 bases from J; bases unmatched to any gene: 7. The CDR3 covers 12 residues. Germline values: CDR1 SQVTM, CDR2 ANQGSEA.

This chain connects TRBV6-2 or TRBV6-3 to TRBJ2-2; no definite D call. The CDR3 is 14 amino acids. Germline V lookup: CDR1 MNHEY, CDR2 SVGEGT. Trimming shortened V by 4 bases and J by 1 base, and 7 bases separated the two germline ends. The CDR3 loop reads CASSWRQNTGELFF. CDR3 sequence (DNA): TGTGCCAGCAGTTGGAGACAGAACACCGGGGAGCTGTTTTTT.

The chain recombines TRBV14 with TRBJ2-6; TRBD1 agrees at 10 bases. V was pared by 5 bases and J by 0 bases, with 7 bases of the junction left unmatched. This CDR3 is 18 amino acids long. The germline gives CDR1 SGHDN, CDR2 FVKESK. CDR3 coding DNA: TGTGCCAGCAGCAAAGGACAGGGGGAGATCTCTGGGGCCAACGTCCTGACTTTC. It codes for CASSKGQGEISGANVLTF. Based on the CDR3 plus reference TRBV14 and TRBJ2-6, the full variable domain is EAGVTQFPSHSVIEKGQTVTLRCDPISGHDNLYWYRRVMGKEIKFLLHFVKESKQDESGMPNNRFLAERTGGTYSTLKVQPAELEDSGVYFCASSKGQGEISGANVLTFGAGSRLTVL.